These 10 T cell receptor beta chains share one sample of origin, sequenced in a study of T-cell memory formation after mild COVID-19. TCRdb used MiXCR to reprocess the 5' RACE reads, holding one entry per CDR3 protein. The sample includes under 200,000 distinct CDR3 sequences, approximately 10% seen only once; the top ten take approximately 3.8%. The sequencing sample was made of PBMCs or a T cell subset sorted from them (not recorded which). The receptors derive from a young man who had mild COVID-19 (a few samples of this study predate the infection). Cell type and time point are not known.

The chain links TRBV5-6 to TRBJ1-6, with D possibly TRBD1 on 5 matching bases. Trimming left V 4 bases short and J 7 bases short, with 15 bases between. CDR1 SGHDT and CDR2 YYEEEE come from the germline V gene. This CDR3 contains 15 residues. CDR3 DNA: TGTGCCAGCAGCCGTCGGGGGGGATCAAATTCACCCCTCCACTTT. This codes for CASSRRGGSNSPLHF.

The DNA of the CDR3 is TGTGCCAGCAGCCCCTCGGGACCCGCCTTAAAACTGTTTTTT. It specifies CASSPSGPALKLFF. The chain couples TRBV7-2 to TRBJ1-4, with D perhaps TRBD1 (5 bases). The V end lost 5 bases, the J end lost 10 bases, and 17 bases lay between the germline ends. The CDR3 spans 14 residues. Germline V gene lookup returns CDR1 SGHTA and CDR2 FQGNSA.

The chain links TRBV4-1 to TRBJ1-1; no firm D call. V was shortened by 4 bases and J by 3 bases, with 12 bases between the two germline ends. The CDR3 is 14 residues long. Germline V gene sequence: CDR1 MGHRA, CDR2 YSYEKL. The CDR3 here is CASSREKIDTEAFF. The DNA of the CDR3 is TGCGCCAGCAGCCGAGAGAAGATAGACACTGAAGCTTTCTTT.

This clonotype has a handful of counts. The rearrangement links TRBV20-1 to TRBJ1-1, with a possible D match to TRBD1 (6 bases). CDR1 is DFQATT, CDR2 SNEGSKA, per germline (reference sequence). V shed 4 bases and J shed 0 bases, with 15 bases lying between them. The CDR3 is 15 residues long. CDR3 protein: CSAKGGLILNTEAFF. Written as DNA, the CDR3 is TGCAGTGCTAAGGGGGGTTTGATTTTGAACACTGAAGCTTTCTTT.

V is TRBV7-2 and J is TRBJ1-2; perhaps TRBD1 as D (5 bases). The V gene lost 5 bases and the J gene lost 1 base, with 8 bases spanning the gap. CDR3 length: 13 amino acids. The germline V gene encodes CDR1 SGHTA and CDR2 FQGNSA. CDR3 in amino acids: CASSHDSNYGYTF. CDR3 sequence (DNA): TGTGCCAGCAGCCATGACAGTAACTATGGCTACACCTTC.

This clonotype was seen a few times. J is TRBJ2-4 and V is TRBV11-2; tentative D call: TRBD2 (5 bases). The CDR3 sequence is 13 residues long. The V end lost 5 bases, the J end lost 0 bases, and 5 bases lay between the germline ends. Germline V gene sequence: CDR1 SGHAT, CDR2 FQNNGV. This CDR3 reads CASSGLAKNIQYF. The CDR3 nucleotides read TGTGCCAGCAGCGGACTAGCCAAAAACATTCAGTACTTC.

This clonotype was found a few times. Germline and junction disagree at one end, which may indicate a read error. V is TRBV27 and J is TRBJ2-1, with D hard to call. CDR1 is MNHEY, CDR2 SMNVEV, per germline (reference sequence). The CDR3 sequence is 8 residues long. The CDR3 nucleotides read TGTGCCAGCAGTTTAGCTGGTTTC. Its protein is CASSLAGF.

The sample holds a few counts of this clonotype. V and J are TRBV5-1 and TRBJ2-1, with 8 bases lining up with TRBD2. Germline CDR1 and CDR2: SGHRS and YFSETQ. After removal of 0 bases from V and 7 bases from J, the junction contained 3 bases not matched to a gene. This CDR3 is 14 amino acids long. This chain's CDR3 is CASSLVASGNEQFF. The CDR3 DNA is TGCGCCAGCAGCTTGGTGGCTAGCGGGAATGAGCAGTTCTTC.

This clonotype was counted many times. The CDR3 bases are TGTGCCAGCAGCGTAACCCGGGGCGGGGATACGCAGTATTTT. Translation: CASSVTRGGDTQYF. The genes are TRBV9 and TRBJ2-3; D could derive from TRBD1 or TRBD2 (5 bases each). The CDR3 loop spans 14 amino acids. The V end lost 1 base, the J end lost 6 bases, and 12 bases lay between the germline ends. CDR1 is SGDLS and CDR2 is YYNGEE in the germline V gene.

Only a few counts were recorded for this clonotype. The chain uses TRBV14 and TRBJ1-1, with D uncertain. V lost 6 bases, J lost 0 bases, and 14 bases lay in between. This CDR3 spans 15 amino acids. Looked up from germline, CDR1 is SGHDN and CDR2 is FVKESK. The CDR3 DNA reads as TGTGCCAGCAGTCCCCTTGGGCACATGAACACTGAAGCTTTCTTT. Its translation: CASSPLGHMNTEAFF.